This T cell receptor beta chain is from a study of molecular identifiers for immune sequencing clone quantification. Trimming removed 7 bases at V and 4 bases at J, with 5 bases between. This CDR3 is built from 11 residues. The germline V gene encodes CDR1 MNHEY and CDR2 SVGEGT. Bulk TCR libraries used previously described methods and listed TCR primers. MiXCR was run by TCRdb on the PCR reads, yielding one entry per CDR3 protein. The repertoire holds about 510,000 distinct CDR3 sequences, with about a fifth as singletons. In this sample, this clonotype turned up a few times. Specimen: naive CD8+ T cells from blood, with Jurkat cell RNA spiked in. Subset indicated: FACS-sorted CD8+CD4-CCR7+CD45RA+ naive T cells. The V gene is TRBV6-2 or TRBV6-3, the J gene TRBJ1-3, with D unclear. This sequence was found in a human donor in good health. Some libraries in this study had Jurkat cell RNA spiked in. The CDR3 reads CASTAGNTIYF. DNA of the CDR3: TGTGCCAGCACCGCGGGAAACACCATATATTTT.